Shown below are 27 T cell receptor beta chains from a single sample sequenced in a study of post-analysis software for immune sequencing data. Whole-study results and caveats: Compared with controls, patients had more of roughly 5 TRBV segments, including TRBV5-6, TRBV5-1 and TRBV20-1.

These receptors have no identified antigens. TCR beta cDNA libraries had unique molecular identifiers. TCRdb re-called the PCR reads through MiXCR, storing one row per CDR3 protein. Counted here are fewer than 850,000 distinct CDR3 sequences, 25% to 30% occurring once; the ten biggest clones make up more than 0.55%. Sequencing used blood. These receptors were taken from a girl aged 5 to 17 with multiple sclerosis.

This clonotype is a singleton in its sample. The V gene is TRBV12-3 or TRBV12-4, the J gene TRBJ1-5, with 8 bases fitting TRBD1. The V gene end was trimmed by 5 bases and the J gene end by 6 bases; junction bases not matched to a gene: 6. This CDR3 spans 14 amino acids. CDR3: CASSQGAVGQPQHF. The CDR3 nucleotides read TGTGCCAGCAGTCAGGGGGCCGTAGGTCAGCCCCAGCATTTT.

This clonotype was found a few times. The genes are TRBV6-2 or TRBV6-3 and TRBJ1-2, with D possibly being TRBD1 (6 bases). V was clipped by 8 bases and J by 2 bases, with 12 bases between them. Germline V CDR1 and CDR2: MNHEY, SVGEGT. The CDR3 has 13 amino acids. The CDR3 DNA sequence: TGTGCCAGCGGCGGGGGCGAGAACTATGGCTACACCTTC. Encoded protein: CASGGGENYGYTF.

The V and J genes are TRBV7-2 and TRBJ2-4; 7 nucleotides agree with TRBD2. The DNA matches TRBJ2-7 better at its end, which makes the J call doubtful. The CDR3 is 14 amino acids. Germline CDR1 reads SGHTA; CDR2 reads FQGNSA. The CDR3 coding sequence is TGTGCCAGCAGCCCGGACACCAGGGAGGGCGAGCAGTACTTC. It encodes CASSPDTREGEQYF.

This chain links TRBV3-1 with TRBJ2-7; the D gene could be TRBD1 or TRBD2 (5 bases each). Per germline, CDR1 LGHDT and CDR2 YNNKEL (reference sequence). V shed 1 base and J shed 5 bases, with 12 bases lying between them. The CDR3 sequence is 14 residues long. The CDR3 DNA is TGTGCCAGCAGCCAAGTCCGGGGCGTCCACGAGCAGTACTTC. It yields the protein CASSQVRGVHEQYF.

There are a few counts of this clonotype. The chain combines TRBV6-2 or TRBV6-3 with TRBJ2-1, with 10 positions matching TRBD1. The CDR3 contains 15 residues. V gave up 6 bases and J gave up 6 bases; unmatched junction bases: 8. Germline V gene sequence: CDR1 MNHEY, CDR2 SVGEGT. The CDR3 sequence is CASRPGTGALNEQFF. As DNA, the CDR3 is TGTGCCAGCAGGCCCGGGACAGGGGCTCTCAATGAGCAGTTCTTC.

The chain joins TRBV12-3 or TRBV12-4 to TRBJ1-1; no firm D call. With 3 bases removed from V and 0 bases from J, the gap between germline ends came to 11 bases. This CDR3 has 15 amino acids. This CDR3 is CASSFSPGMNTEAFF. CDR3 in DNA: TGTGCCAGCAGTTTTTCGCCGGGGATGAACACTGAAGCTTTCTTT.

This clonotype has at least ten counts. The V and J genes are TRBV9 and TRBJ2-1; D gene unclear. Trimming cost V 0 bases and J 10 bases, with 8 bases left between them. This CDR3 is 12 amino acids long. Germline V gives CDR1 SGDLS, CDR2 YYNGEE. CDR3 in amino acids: CASSVAGREQFF. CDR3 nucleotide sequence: TGTGCCAGCAGCGTAGCAGGCCGAGAGCAGTTCTTC. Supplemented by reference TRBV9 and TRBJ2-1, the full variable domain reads DSGVTQTPKHLITATGQRVTLRCSPRSGDLSVYWYQQSLDQGLQFLIQYYNGEERAKGNILERFSAQQFPDLHSELNLSSLELGDSALYFCASSVAGREQFFGPGTRLTVL.

The CDR3, as DNA: TGTGCCAGCAGACCAACCCGGGCCAGGCCAACTAATGAAAAACTGTTTTTT. Translating gives CASRPTRARPTNEKLFF. The J gene is TRBJ1-4, the V gene TRBV7-2; D is unclear. This CDR3 spans 17 amino acids. V lost 6 bases and J lost 0, with 17 bases in between. In germline, CDR1 is SGHTA, CDR2 FQGNSA.

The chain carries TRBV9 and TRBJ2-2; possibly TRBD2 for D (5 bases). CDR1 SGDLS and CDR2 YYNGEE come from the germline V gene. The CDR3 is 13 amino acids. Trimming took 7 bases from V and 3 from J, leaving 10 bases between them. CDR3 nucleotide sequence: TGTGCCAGCCACGGGAAATACACCGGGGAGCTGTTTTTT. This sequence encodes CASHGKYTGELFF.

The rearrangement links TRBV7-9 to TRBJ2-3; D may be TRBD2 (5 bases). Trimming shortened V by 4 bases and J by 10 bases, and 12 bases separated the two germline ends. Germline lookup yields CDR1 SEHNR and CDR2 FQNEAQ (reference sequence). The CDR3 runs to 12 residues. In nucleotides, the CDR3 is TGTGCCAGCAGCTCCTCCGGGGATGCGCAGTATTTT. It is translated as CASSSSGDAQYF.

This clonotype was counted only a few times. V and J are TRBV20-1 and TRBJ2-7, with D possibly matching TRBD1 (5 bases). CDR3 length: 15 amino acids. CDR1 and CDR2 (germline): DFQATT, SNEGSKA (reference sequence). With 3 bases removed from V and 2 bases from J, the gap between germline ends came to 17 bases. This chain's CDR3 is CSARGPGDLTYEQYF. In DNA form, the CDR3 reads TGCAGTGCTAGGGGGCCTGGGGATTTAACCTACGAGCAGTACTTC.

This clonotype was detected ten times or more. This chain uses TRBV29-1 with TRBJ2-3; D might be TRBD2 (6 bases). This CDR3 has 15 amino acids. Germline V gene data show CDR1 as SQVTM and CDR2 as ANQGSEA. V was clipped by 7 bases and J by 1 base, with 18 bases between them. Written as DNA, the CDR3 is TGCAGCGGTACGGCAGGCGGGATGGGCACAGATACGCAGTATTTT. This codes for CSGTAGGMGTDTQYF.

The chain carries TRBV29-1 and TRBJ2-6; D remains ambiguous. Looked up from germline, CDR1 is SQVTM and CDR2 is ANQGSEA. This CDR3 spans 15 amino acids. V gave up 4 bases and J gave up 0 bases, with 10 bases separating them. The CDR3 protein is CSVAADISGANVLTF. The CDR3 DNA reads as TGCAGCGTTGCGGCCGACATCTCTGGGGCCAACGTCCTGACTTTC.

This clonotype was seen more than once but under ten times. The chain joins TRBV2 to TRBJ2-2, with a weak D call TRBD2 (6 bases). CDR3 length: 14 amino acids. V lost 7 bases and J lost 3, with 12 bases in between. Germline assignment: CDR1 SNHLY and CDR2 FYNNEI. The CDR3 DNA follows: TGTGCCAGCAAACTAGCTGAGGACACCGGGGAGCTGTTTTTT. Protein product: CASKLAEDTGELFF.

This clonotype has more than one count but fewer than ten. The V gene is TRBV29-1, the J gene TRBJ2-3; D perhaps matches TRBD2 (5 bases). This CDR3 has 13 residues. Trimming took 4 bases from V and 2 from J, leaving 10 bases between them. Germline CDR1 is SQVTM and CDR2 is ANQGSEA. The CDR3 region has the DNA TGCAGCGTTGGTGGGAGACACACAGATACGCAGTATTTT. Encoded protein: CSVGGRHTDTQYF.

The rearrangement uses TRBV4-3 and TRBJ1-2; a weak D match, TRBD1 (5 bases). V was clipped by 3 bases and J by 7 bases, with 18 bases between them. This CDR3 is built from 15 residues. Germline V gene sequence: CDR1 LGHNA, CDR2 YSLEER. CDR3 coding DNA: TGCGCCAGCAGCCAGGGACCGACGGTTCAAAGTGGCTACACCTTC. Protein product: CASSQGPTVQSGYTF.

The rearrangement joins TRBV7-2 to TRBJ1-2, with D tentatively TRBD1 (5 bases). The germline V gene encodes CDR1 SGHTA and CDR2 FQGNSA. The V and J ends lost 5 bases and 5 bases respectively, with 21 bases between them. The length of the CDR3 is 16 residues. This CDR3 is CASSRDVRTIEYGYTF. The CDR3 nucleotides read TGTGCCAGCAGCAGAGATGTCCGGACAATAGAGTATGGCTACACCTTC.

The CDR3 loop reads CASRKTSGAHYNEQFF. For the CDR3, the DNA is TGTGCCAGCCGGAAGACTAGCGGCGCACACTACAATGAGCAGTTCTTC. The chain employs TRBV2 and TRBJ2-1; 9 bases agree with TRBD2. Germline V lookup: CDR1 SNHLY, CDR2 FYNNEI. V lost 8 bases to trimming and J lost 3 bases; unmatched junction nucleotides: 11. The CDR3 extends over 16 amino acids.

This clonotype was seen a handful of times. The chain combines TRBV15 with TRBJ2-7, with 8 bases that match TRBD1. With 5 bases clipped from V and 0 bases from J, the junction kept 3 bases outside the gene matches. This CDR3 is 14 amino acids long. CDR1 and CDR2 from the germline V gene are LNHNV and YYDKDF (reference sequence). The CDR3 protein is CATSPTGASYEQYF. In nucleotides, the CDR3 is TGTGCCACCAGCCCGACAGGGGCCTCCTACGAGCAGTACTTC.

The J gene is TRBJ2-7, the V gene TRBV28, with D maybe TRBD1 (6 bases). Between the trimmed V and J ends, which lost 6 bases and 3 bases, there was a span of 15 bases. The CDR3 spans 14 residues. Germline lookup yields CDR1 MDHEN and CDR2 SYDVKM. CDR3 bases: TGTGCCAGCAGGCCACAGGGAGAGGGCTACGAGCAGTACTTC. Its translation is CASRPQGEGYEQYF.

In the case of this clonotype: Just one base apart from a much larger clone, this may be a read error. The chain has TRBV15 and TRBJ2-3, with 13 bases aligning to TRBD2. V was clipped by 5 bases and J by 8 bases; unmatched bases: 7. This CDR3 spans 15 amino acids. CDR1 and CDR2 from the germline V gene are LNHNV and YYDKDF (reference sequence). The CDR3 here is CATSVILAGGGTQYF. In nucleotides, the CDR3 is TGTGCCACCAGCGTTATACTAGCGGGGGGGGGTACGCAGTATTTT.

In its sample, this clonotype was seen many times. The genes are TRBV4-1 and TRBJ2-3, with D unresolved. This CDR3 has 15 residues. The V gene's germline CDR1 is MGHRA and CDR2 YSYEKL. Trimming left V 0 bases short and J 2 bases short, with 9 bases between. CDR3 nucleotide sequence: TGCGCCAGCAGCCAAGAGGAAAGGTCCACAGATACGCAGTATTTT. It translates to CASSQEERSTDTQYF.

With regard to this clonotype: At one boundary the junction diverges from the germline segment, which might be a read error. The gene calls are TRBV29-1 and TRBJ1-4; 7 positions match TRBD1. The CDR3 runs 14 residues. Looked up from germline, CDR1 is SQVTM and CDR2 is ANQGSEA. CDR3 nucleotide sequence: TGCAGCGCCGGGGATCACAGGGGTAATGAAAAACCGTTTTTT. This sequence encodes CSAGDHRGNEKPFF. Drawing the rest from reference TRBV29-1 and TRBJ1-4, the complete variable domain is SAVISQKPSRDICQRGTSLTIQCQVDSQVTMMFWYRQQPGQSLTLIATANQGSEATYESGFVIDKFPISRPNLTFSTLTVSNMSPEDSSIYLCSAGDHRGNEKPFFGSGTQLSVL.

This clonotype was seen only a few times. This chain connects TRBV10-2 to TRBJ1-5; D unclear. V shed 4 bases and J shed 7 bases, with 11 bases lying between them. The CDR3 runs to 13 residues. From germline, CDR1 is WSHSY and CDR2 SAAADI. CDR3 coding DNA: TGCGCCAGCAGTGTTGTCAGAATGCAGCCCCAGCATTTT. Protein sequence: CASSVVRMQPQHF.

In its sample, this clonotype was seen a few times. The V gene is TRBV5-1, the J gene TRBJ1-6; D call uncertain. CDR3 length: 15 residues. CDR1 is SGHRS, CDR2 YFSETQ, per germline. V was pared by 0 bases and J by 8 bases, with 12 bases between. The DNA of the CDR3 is TGCGCCAGCAGCTTGGGGGAGAGAGCCCATTCACCCCTCCACTTT. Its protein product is CASSLGERAHSPLHF.

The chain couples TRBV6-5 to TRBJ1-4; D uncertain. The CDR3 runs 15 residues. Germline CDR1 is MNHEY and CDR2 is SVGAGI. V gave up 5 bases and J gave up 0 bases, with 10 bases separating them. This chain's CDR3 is CASSVEEATNEKLFF. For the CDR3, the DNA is TGTGCCAGCAGTGTCGAGGAAGCAACTAATGAAAAACTGTTTTTT.

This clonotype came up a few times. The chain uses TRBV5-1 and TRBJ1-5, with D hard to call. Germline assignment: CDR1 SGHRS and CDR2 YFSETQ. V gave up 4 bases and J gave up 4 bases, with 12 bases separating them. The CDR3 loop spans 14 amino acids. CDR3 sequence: CASSTDGGNQPQHF. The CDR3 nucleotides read TGCGCCAGCAGCACCGACGGAGGTAATCAGCCCCAGCATTTT.